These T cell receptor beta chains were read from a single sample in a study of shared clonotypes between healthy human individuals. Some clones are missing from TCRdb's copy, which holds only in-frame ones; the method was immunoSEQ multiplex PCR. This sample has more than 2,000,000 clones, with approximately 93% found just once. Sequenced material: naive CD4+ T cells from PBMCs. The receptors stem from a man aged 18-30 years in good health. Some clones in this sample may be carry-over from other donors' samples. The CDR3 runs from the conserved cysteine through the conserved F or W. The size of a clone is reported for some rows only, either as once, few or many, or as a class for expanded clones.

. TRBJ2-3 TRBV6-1 CASFHSGRADTQYF
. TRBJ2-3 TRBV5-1 CASTAGGSDTQYF
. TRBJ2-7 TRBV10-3 CAITDQGGDRHTSGEQYF
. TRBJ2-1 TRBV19 CASSTALSNEQFF
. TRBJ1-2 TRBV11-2 CASSQLTGGVIGYTF
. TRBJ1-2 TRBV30 CARGQKNYGYTF
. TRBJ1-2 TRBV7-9 CASSSLRDGYTF
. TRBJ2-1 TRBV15 CATSRQLERYGNEQFF
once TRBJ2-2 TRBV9 CASSEKLATFTGELFF
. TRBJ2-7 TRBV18 CASSRQGVASYEQYF
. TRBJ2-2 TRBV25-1 CASSEYTGAGELFF
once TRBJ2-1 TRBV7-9 CASSPLGSNEQFF
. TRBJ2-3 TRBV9 CASSAERDRGRDTQYF
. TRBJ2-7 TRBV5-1 CASSLGPTSGTYEQYF
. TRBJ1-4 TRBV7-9 CASSFQGALNEKLFF
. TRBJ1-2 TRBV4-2 CASSQTGGYYGYTF
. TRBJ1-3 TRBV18 CASSPSTGEGNTIYF
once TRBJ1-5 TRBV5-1 CASSLEGYQPQHF
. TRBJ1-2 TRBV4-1 CASSQVAGLSNYGYTF
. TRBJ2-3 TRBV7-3 CASSLRPPLAGGPDTQYF
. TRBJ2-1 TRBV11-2 CASSLLLGHRKFF
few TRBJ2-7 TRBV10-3 CAISHTSGEYEQYF
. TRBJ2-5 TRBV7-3 CASSPKGQREGLVTQYF
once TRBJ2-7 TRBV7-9 CASSLRGGADRSSYEQYF
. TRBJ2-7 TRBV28 CASSFPGNSYEQYF
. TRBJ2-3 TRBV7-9 CASSLAGQGGTDTQYF
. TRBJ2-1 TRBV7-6 CASSSGTGEVDEQFF